Below are 13 T cell receptor beta chains sequenced from a single sample in a study of blood T cell repertoires in COVID-19 (TCRdb year 2020). The library was made by the immunoSEQ multiplex PCR assay. TCRdb took over this immuneACCESS table, retaining in-frame rearrangements with V and J assigned. Such tables are incomplete; in checked studies, under half of the missing clones stem from an unresolved V gene, and the remainder is unexplained. This sample holds around 59,000 clones; about 73% were observed only once. Of the sample, about 17% is held by the ten largest clones. Sequenced input: peripheral blood. These receptors all stem from a woman between 45 and 60 years old with active or convalescent COVID-19.

The chain combines TRBV5-1 with TRBJ1-5; D not certain. Per the germline V gene, CDR1 is SGHRS and CDR2 is YFSETQ. Trimming shortened V by 2 bases and J by 4 bases, and 7 bases separated the two germline ends. This CDR3 is 13 amino acids long. CDR3 region: CASSFGVNQPQHF. CDR3 nucleotides: TGCGCCAGCAGCTTCGGGGTTAATCAGCCCCAGCATTTT.

The chain joins TRBV30 to TRBJ2-7; 11 bases fit TRBD1. Germline CDR1 GTSNPN, CDR2 SVGIG (reference sequence). Trimming took 4 bases from V and 3 from J; bases not matched to a gene: 5. The length of the CDR3 is 14 residues. CDR3 sequence reads: CAWTPDRGLYEQYF. As DNA, the CDR3 is TGTGCCTGGACGCCGGACAGGGGGCTCTACGAGCAGTACTTC. The full variable domain, in which reference TRBV30 and TRBJ2-7 provide the parts outside the CDR3, is SQTIHQWPATLVQPVGSPLSLECTVEGTSNPNLYWYRQAAGRGLQLLFYSVGIGQISSEVPQNLSASRPQDRQFILSSKKLLLSDSGFYLCAWTPDRGLYEQYFGPGTRLTVT.

In this sample, this clone turned up a few times. The chain combines TRBV3-1 (or the pseudogene TRBV3-2) with TRBJ2-7, with 9 positions matching TRBD1. Unmatched junction bases numbered 8, after V lost 0 bases and J lost 5 bases. CDR3 length equals 16 residues. Germline assignment: CDR1 LGHDT and CDR2 YNNKEL (reference sequence). CDR3 DNA: TGTGCCAGCAGCCAAGAGATAGGACAGGGGTTCGACGAGCAGTACTTC. Amino acids: CASSQEIGQGFDEQYF.

The genes are TRBV28 and TRBJ2-1; D ambiguous. Germline V lookup: CDR1 MDHEN, CDR2 SYDVKM. The CDR3 spans 16 residues. Trimming shortened V by 4 bases and J by 7 bases, and 20 bases separated the two germline ends. The CDR3: CASSSPHNNPPNEQFF. In DNA form, the CDR3 reads TGTGCCAGCAGTTCTCCACATAATAATCCCCCTAATGAGCAGTTCTTC.

The J gene is TRBJ1-5, the V gene TRBV10-3; D unclear. Trimming stripped 8 bases from V and 5 bases from J, with 13 bases between. Per germline, CDR1 ENHRY and CDR2 SYGVKD. CDR3 length equals 13 residues. DNA of the CDR3: TGTGCCATCCATGGAGAAACCGATCAGCCCCAGCATTTT. Translating it yields CAIHGETDQPQHF.

This clone was seen only a few times. The J gene is TRBJ2-1, the V gene TRBV5-6; the match to TRBD2 covers 7 bases. The V segment lost 1 base and the J segment 3 bases; nucleotides outside the gene matches: 4. The CDR3 totals 15 residues. In germline, CDR1 is SGHDT, CDR2 YYEEEE. The CDR3: CASSLLAEIYNEQFF. The CDR3 region has the DNA TGTGCCAGCAGCTTGCTAGCGGAGATCTACAATGAGCAGTTCTTC.

The chain employs TRBV19 and TRBJ2-2; 8 bases line up with TRBD2. J gave up 7 bases and V 6 bases, and 4 bases lay outside the gene matches. The CDR3 has 13 residues. Germline V CDR1 and CDR2: LNHDA, SQIVND (reference sequence). CDR3 protein: CASRTSVFGELFF. DNA of the CDR3: TGTGCCAGTAGGACTAGCGTTTTCGGGGAGCTGTTTTTT.

The CDR3 DNA is TGTGCCAGCAGCTTAAGCGGGAGGGGATTATCCTACAATGAGCAGTTCTTC. It encodes CASSLSGRGLSYNEQFF. The chain recombines TRBV11-3 with TRBJ2-1; the match to TRBD2 covers 10 bases. Losses at the gene ends were 2 bases for V and 1 base for J; bases not matched to a gene: 5. CDR1 and CDR2 (germline): SGHNT, YENEEA. This CDR3 spans 17 amino acids.

V and J are TRBV6-1 and TRBJ2-4; 9 nucleotides align to TRBD1. The V gene end was trimmed by 4 bases and the J gene end by 0 bases; junction bases not matched to a gene: 4. The CDR3 has 16 amino acids. CDR1 is MNHNS, CDR2 SASEGT, per germline. CDR3 DNA: TGTGCCAGCAGTGGGGGACAGGGACTAGCCAAAAACATTCAGTACTTC. Its protein is CASSGGQGLAKNIQYF.

The chain employs TRBV10-2 and TRBJ1-5; 9 positions match TRBD1. This CDR3 region has 15 residues. The germline CDR1 and CDR2 sequences are WSHSY and SAAADI. After removal of 6 bases from V and 4 bases from J, the junction contained 7 bases not matched to a gene. This CDR3 reads CASRAGQGGNQPQHF. The CDR3 DNA sequence: TGCGCCAGCAGGGCGGGACAGGGTGGGAATCAGCCCCAGCATTTT.

V is TRBV7-2 and J is TRBJ2-3; 12 bases are a match to TRBD2. The germline gives CDR1 SGHTA, CDR2 FQGNSA. The V segment lost 1 base and the J segment 4 bases; nucleotides outside the gene matches: 6. The CDR3 loop spans 17 amino acids. As DNA, the CDR3 is TGTGCCAGCAGCTTAGGTCGGCGACTAGCGGGAGCAGATACGCAGTATTTT. Translation: CASSLGRRLAGADTQYF.

This clone was recorded a few times. The chain employs TRBV10-3 and TRBJ1-1; 10 bases fit TRBD1. The V and J ends lost 8 bases and 5 bases, in that order; junction bases with no gene match: 5. Germline V gene lookup returns CDR1 ENHRY and CDR2 SYGVKD. The CDR3 has 13 amino acids. The CDR3, as DNA: TGTGCCATCGACAGGGGGCGAGGGACTGAAGCTTTCTTT. Translating it yields CAIDRGRGTEAFF.

The rearrangement links TRBV5-6 to TRBJ1-5, with D uncertain. The CDR3 runs 13 residues. Germline values: CDR1 SGHDT, CDR2 YYEEEE. Trimming removed 0 bases at V and 3 bases at J, with 4 bases between. The CDR3 DNA reads TGTGCCAGCAGCTTGGCTAACAATCAGCCCCAGCATTTT. Translation: CASSLANNQPQHF.